This T cell receptor (beta chain) was sequenced during a study of immune heterogeneity within non-small cell lung tumors. This clonotype showed up many times. CDR3 of TCR beta was amplified by multiplex PCR that used 32 V and 13 J primers. Using its own MiXCR run on the multiplex PCR reads, TCRdb lists one record per CDR3 protein. The table records 10,000 to 13,000 distinct CDR3 sequences, approximately 31% of them present only once. The V end was cut by 1 base, the J end by 4 bases, with 7 bases between. CDR1 SGHAT and CDR2 FQNNGV come from the germline V gene. This CDR3 is 13 amino acids long. At 600 to 750 ng per sample, bulk tumor genomic DNA provided the template. Biopsies that were spaced far apart were taken, several per primary tumor, during surgery. It was patients with untreated, newly diagnosed non-small cell lung cancer who underwent curative surgery.

This clonotype was obtained from a woman between 50 and 59 years old with non-small cell lung cancer. The sequenced material came from lung tumor tissue. The V gene is TRBV11-2, the J gene TRBJ1-2, with a tentative D call TRBD1 (5 bases). The CDR3 sequence is CASSLGTSYGYTF. For the CDR3, the DNA is TGTGCCAGCAGCTTAGGGACATCCTATGGCTACACCTTC.